Described below is a single T cell receptor beta chain sequence and its context. Its antigen target is currently unknown. Nothing much larger sits one base from this clone, and base qualities are not available. This sample is drawn from a study of CD8 T cells in Susac syndrome (dated by TCRdb to 2018 to 2020). Notes on the research overall: Repertoire sequencing was used to test whether CD8+ T cell activation and differentiation in Susac syndrome was antigen driven.

Peripheral blood CD8+ and CD4+ T cells from healthy donors, Susac syndrome patients and multiple sclerosis patients were profiled using high-throughput TCR beta sequencing. Treatment-naive patients with stable or active relapsing-remitting disease fulfilling revised McDonald criteria were used as multiple sclerosis controls. Bulk CD8+ and CD4+ T cells were purified magnetically by negative isolation, whereas CD8+ TEMRA cells were enriched by FACS. Blood was drawn into EDTA tubes, processed within 24 hours, and PBMCs were isolated by density gradient centrifugation. PBMCs intended for TCR sequencing were cryopreserved in liquid nitrogen and were subsequently thawed in a 37 degrees C water bath. The sorted or isolated CD4+, CD8+ and CD8+ TEMRA cells reached a purity of at least 90%. Broader findings and caveats from the paper: The number of individuals in the TCR sequencing and HLA analysis was acknowledged as relatively small.

Measured from the cysteine to the phenylalanine, the CDR3 is 14 residues long. The sequence is cut down to CDR3 DNA, 42 bases in frame from base 1. According to the germline V gene (reference sequence), CDR1 reads MNHEY and CDR2 reads SMNVEV. At the junction V is shortened by 5 bases and J by 9 bases, with 18 bases in between. RNA was extracted with the RNeasy kit and 0.5 to 1 ug was reverse transcribed using random hexamers. TCR beta CDR3 regions were amplified with the immunoSEQ multiplex PCR assay covering 54 Vbeta and 13 Jbeta segments. PCR amplification bias was corrected using a synthetic template baseline for primer optimization and computational correction. Concerning the study's data processing: Only productive sequences were kept, with reads annotated to V, D and J genes according to IMGT and analyzed in immunoSEQ Analyzer. Clonality was computed as one minus Shannon entropy normalized by log2 of the number of productive unique sequences. For each patient and control, public and private clones were evaluated within the 100 most prevalent clones. A clone was defined as Susac-specific if it was absent from the healthy and MS cohorts, from roughly 1,000 published viral clones and from other ImmuneACCESS disease sequences. TCRdb reanalyzed the raw reads on its own, using fastp at Q25 for trimming and MiXCR for clone calling, and kept in-frame beta chains. Rows are combined by CDR3 protein, so each entry shows the most common genes and DNA. The V and J calls were not made by the authors but by TCRdb's processing. For this sample the table gives around 230,000 distinct CDR3 sequences, of which approximately 95% were detected only once. The biggest ten clones account for 0.085% to 0.095% of the sample.

The sequence was obtained from a human donor with multiple sclerosis. The chain is encoded by TRBV27 joined to TRBJ2-3; a tentative D call is TRBD1 (6 bases match). Sequencing used CD4+ T cells from PBMCs. The DNA is TGTGCCAGCAGTCTACAGGGAGCCTTTGGGACGCAGTATTTT. Its coded protein is CASSLQGAFGTQYF.